The sequence of this T cell receptor (beta chain) was determined in a study of cytomegalovirus exposure and HLA in healthy donors. Study findings and constraints: Subsequent analysis revealed that first-cohort TCR clusters tended to co-occur in the approximately 120 validation repertoires.

Sequencing was performed with immunoSEQ multiplex PCR; in TCRdb, only in-frame clones are kept and a portion is missing. The sample lists roughly 60,000 clones, about 90% occurring once. With regard to this clone: As yet, its antigen is unknown.

Specimen: PBMCs. The source is a woman aged 18-30 years in good health and CMV-seronegative.

The CDR3 region has the DNA TGTGCCAGCAGCTTAGACAGGGGGTCCTACAATGAGCAGTTCTTC. Translating gives CASSLDRGSYNEQFF. The J gene is TRBJ2-1, the V gene TRBV11-1; TRBD1 matches at 8 bases. The CDR3 is 15 amino acids. Looked up from germline, CDR1 is SGHAT and CDR2 is FQDESV (reference sequence). V was pared by 1 base and J by 1 base, with 0 bases of the junction left unmatched.